This TCR beta chain was observed in a study of T-cell memory formation after mild COVID-19. Study-wide background: Across donors, TCR clusters were largely donor specific.

This clonotype was counted a few times. What it recognizes is unknown. Study findings and constraints: Day 15 to 85 contracting clones showed balanced CD4/CD8; day 15 to 37 expanders favored CD4+. Specificity for SARS-CoV-2 was not confirmed among the second-wave clones peaking on day 37.

TCRdb processed the 5' RACE reads anew with MiXCR; each CDR3 protein has one entry. The table shows hundreds of thousands of distinct CDR3 sequences, with around 20% occurring only once. The CDR3 has 16 residues. The chain uses TRBV21-1 and TRBJ2-7; TRBD1 is taken as the D call from the table, unchecked against the DNA. TRBV21-1 is designated a pseudogene. Sequenced sample: PBMCs or a T cell subset sorted from them (not recorded which). The clonotype was recovered from an adult woman who had mild COVID-19 (a few samples of this study predate the infection). Cell type and time point are not known. As DNA, the CDR3 is TGTGCCAGCAGCAAAAGGCGCCCCGGGACGACCTACGAGCAGTACTTC. Encoded protein: CASSKRRPGTTYEQYF.